One sample yielded the 30 T cell receptor beta chains listed below, sequenced in a study of breast tumors, draining lymph nodes, adjacent tissues. Each CDR3 protein gets one entry after TCRdb re-called the multiplex PCR reads with MiXCR. The table lists more than 14,000 distinct CDR3 sequences, 40% to 50% of them singletons, with roughly 28% in the top ten. Sequenced sample: tumor-adjacent breast tissue. These receptors were taken from a female donor with breast cancer. Some clones in this sample may be carry-over from other donors' samples.

The sample holds many counts of this clonotype. A read error is possible here, since a much larger clone lies one base away. The rearrangement links TRBV6-1 to TRBJ2-7; 9 nucleotides agree with TRBD1. Germline trimming cut 5 bases from V and 0 bases from J; bases unmatched to any gene: 8. Per the germline V gene, CDR1 is MNHNS and CDR2 is SASEGT. The CDR3 covers 16 residues. Here the CDR3 DNA reads TGTGCCAGCAGTCATTGGGGACAGGGAGCCTCCTACGAGCAGTACTTC. Its protein is CASSHWGQGASYEQYF.

This clonotype was seen only a few times. No conserved phenylalanine or tryptophan is present at the end of the CDR3, so a read error is the likely explanation. J is TRBJ1-2 and V is TRBV19; no clear D. CDR1 is LNHDA, CDR2 SQIVND, per germline (reference sequence). Trimming shortened V by 7 bases and J by 3 bases, and 15 bases separated the two germline ends. This CDR3 region has 14 residues. In DNA form, the CDR3 reads TGTGCCAGTATTAACAGCCGTCACGACTATGGCTACACCCCC. This gives the protein CASINSRHDYGYTP.

Note on this clonotype: At one end the junction does not follow the germline gene, possibly because of a read error. The chain recombines TRBV2 with TRBJ1-5; 7 bases align to TRBD1. This CDR3 comprises 13 residues. The V gene's germline CDR1 is SNHLY and CDR2 FYNNEI. The DNA of the CDR3 is TGTGCCAGCAGCGAAGACAGGGATCAGCCCCAGCATTTT. This sequence encodes CASSEDRDQPQHF. The full variable domain, its missing parts supplied by reference TRBV2 and TRBJ1-5, is EPEVTQTPSHQVTQMGQEVILRCVPISNHLYFYWYRQILGQKVEFLVSFYNNEISEKSEIFDDQFSVERPDGSNFTLKIRSTKLEDSAMYFCASSEDRDQPQHFGDGTRLSIL.

The chain's CDR3 is CSARDGTNYGYTF. CDR3 coding DNA: TGCAGTGCTAGGGACGGAACTAACTATGGCTACACCTTC. The V call is TRBV20-1, the J call TRBJ1-2; D not certain. Germline V gene data show CDR1 as DFQATT and CDR2 as SNEGSKA (reference sequence). The CDR3 consists of 13 residues. The V and J ends lost 3 bases and 0 bases respectively, with 8 bases between them.

This clonotype turned up a few times. It may be a read error: a sequence one base away is much more abundant. The chain's CDR3 is CASSLEAGVTDTQYF. The CDR3 nucleotides are TGTGCCAGCAGTCTTGAGGCGGGAGTGACAGATACGCAGTATTTT. The gene calls are TRBV6-6 and TRBJ2-3; TRBD2 matches 7 bases. This CDR3 has 15 residues. V was pared by 5 bases and J by 3 bases, with 8 bases of the junction left unmatched. The germline V gene encodes CDR1 MNHNY and CDR2 SVGAGI (reference sequence).

By share of the sample, this clonotype is medium-sized. The chain joins TRBV4-3 to TRBJ1-2; perhaps TRBD1 as D (5 bases). This CDR3 is 16 amino acids long. Between the trimmed V and J ends, which lost 0 bases and 4 bases, there was a span of 15 bases. The V gene's germline CDR1 is LGHNA and CDR2 YSLEER. The CDR3 nucleotides read TGCGCCAGCAGCCAAGATAGGGGTGGGGGGAGCTATGGCTACACCTTC. Protein sequence: CASSQDRGGGSYGYTF.

This chain links TRBV29-1 with TRBJ2-1; D is possibly TRBD2 (6 bases). The CDR3 totals 14 residues. V was cut by 4 bases and J by 9 bases, with 19 bases left in between. Germline CDR1 SQVTM, CDR2 ANQGSEA. The DNA of the CDR3 is TGCAGCGTTGTCGGGAGTGGAACGTCACGTGAGCAGTTCTTC. Residues: CSVVGSGTSREQFF.

This clonotype was seen many times. This chain joins TRBV12-3 or TRBV12-4 and TRBJ2-1; 9 nucleotides agree with TRBD2. The CDR3 loop spans 15 amino acids. The trim removed 7 bases at V and 1 base at J, leaving 5 bases unmatched. The CDR3 loop reads CASTSSGGSYNEQFF. CDR3 in DNA: TGTGCCAGCACCTCCAGCGGGGGGTCCTACAATGAGCAGTTCTTC.

Turning to this clonotype: An end of the junction differs from the germline gene, which may be a read error. V usage is TRBV10-3 and J usage is TRBJ2-5; 8 bases line up with TRBD2. Germline-derived CDR1 and CDR2 are ENHRY and SYGVKD. This CDR3 is 14 amino acids long. The CDR3 DNA is TGTGCCATCAGTCCGGGGGGGTACCAAGAGACCCAGTGCTTC. This gives the protein CAISPGGYQETQCF.

The chain has TRBV4-1 and TRBJ1-2; TRBD1 aligns across 9 bases. Germline V CDR1 and CDR2: MGHRA, YSYEKL. The CDR3 spans 15 residues. The V segment lost 0 bases and the J segment 6 bases; nucleotides outside the gene matches: 5. In DNA form, the CDR3 reads TGCGCCAGCAGCCAAGATACAGGGGGCATGGATGGCTACACCTTC. Its translation: CASSQDTGGMDGYTF.

The chain recombines TRBV6-5 with TRBJ2-5; 13 bases are shared with TRBD2. The CDR3 covers 18 residues. Looked up from germline, CDR1 is MNHEY and CDR2 is SVGAGI. V shed 5 bases and J 5 bases; nucleotides not matched to a gene: 14. CDR3 nucleotides: TGTGCCAGCAGTAGCCTCAAACGGACTAGCGGGAGAGGCGAGACCCAGTACTTC. Protein sequence: CASSSLKRTSGRGETQYF.

V and J are TRBV18 and TRBJ1-6; unclear D gene. This CDR3 has 14 residues. Trimming took off 4 bases at V and 8 bases at J, with 12 bases between the two ends. Germline lookup yields CDR1 KGHSH and CDR2 LQKENI. The chain's CDR3 is CASSQGPADSPLHF. The CDR3 bases are TGTGCCAGCTCACAAGGCCCGGCGGATTCACCCCTCCACTTT.

CDR3 sequence (DNA): TGTGCCAGCAGCCTACGCCCCGCAGCTTGGGGTAGCTCCTACGAGCAGTACTTC. Encoded protein: CASSLRPAAWGSSYEQYF. This sequence joins TRBV9 and TRBJ2-7; D gene uncertain. V gave up 4 bases and J gave up 0 bases, with 23 bases separating them. Germline CDR1 and CDR2: SGDLS and YYNGEE. The CDR3 extends over 18 amino acids.

This clonotype is classed as medium-sized (0.01 to 0.1%). The chain is built from TRBV5-6 and TRBJ2-7, with TRBD2 identical over 9 bases. Per the germline V gene, CDR1 is SGHDT and CDR2 is YYEEEE. This CDR3 has 16 amino acids. V lost 3 bases and J lost 3; bases outside the gene matches: 10. CDR3 nucleotide sequence: TGTGCCAGCAGCTCCGCGTTAGCGGGAGTTGGCTACGAGCAGTACTTC. It codes for CASSSALAGVGYEQYF.

V usage is TRBV9 and J usage is TRBJ1-1; TRBD1 agrees at 8 bases. V dropped 0 bases and J dropped 10; count of bases not matched to a gene: 8. The germline gives CDR1 SGDLS, CDR2 YYNGEE. CDR3 length: 14 amino acids. Here the CDR3 DNA reads TGTGCCAGCAGCGTAGATTGGACAGGGTGGGGAGCTTTCTTT. Translating it yields CASSVDWTGWGAFF.

The rearrangement joins TRBV12-3 or TRBV12-4 to TRBJ2-7, with TRBD2 matching over 8 bases. The CDR3 is 14 amino acids. J was trimmed by 6 bases and V by 5 bases; bases with no gene match: 9. In DNA form, the CDR3 reads TGTGCCAGCAGTGTAAGCGGGAGTTTTCGCGAGCAGTACTTC. It specifies CASSVSGSFREQYF.

This chain joins TRBV7-9 and TRBJ1-2, with D hard to call. CDR1 is SEHNR and CDR2 is FQNEAQ in the germline V gene (reference sequence). CDR3 length: 13 amino acids. Trimming removed 5 bases from V and 8 bases from J, with 15 bases in between. CDR3 bases: TGTGCCAGCAGCCCTTCGGGTGATTACGGCTACACCTTC. This encodes CASSPSGDYGYTF.

There are many counts of this clonotype. The gene calls are TRBV10-3 and TRBJ2-3; tentatively, D is TRBD1 (5 bases). From germline, CDR1 is ENHRY and CDR2 SYGVKD. This CDR3 has 15 residues. Trimming removed 7 bases from V and 3 bases from J, with 17 bases in between. The CDR3: CAITKDTIPTDTQYF. CDR3 nucleotides: TGTGCCATCACCAAGGACACCATTCCGACAGATACGCAGTATTTT.

CDR3 sequence: CASSLARQGVYEQYF. DNA for the CDR3: TGTGCCAGCAGCTTAGCGAGGCAGGGGGTGTACGAGCAGTACTTC. The chain combines TRBV7-6 with TRBJ2-7; 7 positions agree with TRBD1. This CDR3 region has 15 residues. With V trimmed by 0 bases and J by 4 bases, 6 bases remained unmatched. Germline CDR1 is SGHVS and CDR2 is FNYEAQ.

In DNA form, the CDR3 reads TGTGCCAGCAGGCGAAACAGGGCTCTATACAATGAGCAGTTCTTC. Translating it yields CASRRNRALYNEQFF. V usage is TRBV11-1 and J usage is TRBJ2-1, with D possibly matching TRBD1 (6 bases). Germline V gives CDR1 SGHAT, CDR2 FQDESV (reference sequence). CDR3 length: 15 amino acids. V dropped 6 bases and J dropped 4 bases, with 16 bases sitting between them.

CDR3 nucleotides: TGTGCCAGCAGCTTGTCTGAAACCGGGGAGCTGTTTTTT. It translates to CASSLSETGELFF. The chain links TRBV5-4 to TRBJ2-2; D call uncertain. V was trimmed by 1 base and J by 5 bases, leaving 6 bases between them. The germline V gene encodes CDR1 SGHNT and CDR2 YYREEE (reference sequence). The CDR3 sequence is 13 residues long.

This clonotype was detected ten times or more. The rearrangement uses TRBV5-5 and TRBJ2-1; a possible D gene is TRBD2 (6 bases). V was pared by 1 base and J by 7 bases, with 18 bases between. This CDR3 spans 16 amino acids. Germline CDR1 reads SGHKS; CDR2 reads YYEKEE (reference sequence). The CDR3 bases are TGTGCCAGCAGCTTGAATTCGGGAGCCACGTGGAATGAGCAGTTCTTC. Protein sequence: CASSLNSGATWNEQFF.

This clonotype is labeled medium-sized (0.01 to 0.1%). V gene TRBV6-5 combines with J gene TRBJ2-7, with 8 bases that match TRBD2. The CDR3 has 14 amino acids. The germline V gene encodes CDR1 MNHEY and CDR2 SVGAGI. Trimming at V came to 5 bases and at J to 0 bases, leaving 3 bases not matched to a gene. The CDR3 DNA reads TGTGCCAGCAGTCGGGGGGGGGGCTCCTACGAGCAGTACTTC. Residues: CASSRGGGSYEQYF.

This sequence joins TRBV7-3 and TRBJ1-5; 8 nucleotides agree with TRBD1. CDR1 is SGHTA, CDR2 FQGTGA, per germline. Unmatched junction bases numbered 2, after V lost 5 bases and J lost 2 bases. The CDR3 is 14 amino acids. The CDR3 region is CASSPTGGNQPQHF. CDR3 nucleotides: TGTGCCAGCAGCCCGACAGGGGGCAATCAGCCCCAGCATTTT.

This clonotype has just a few counts. The chain carries TRBV5-1 and TRBJ1-1, with 9 positions matching TRBD1. The CDR3 totals 15 residues. Germline V gene lookup returns CDR1 SGHRS and CDR2 YFSETQ. V lost 4 bases to trimming and J lost 5 bases; unmatched junction nucleotides: 9. CDR3 DNA: TGCGCCAGCAGCGTAACAGGGGGCGCTTGGACTGAAGCTTTCTTT. Its protein is CASSVTGGAWTEAFF.

This clonotype was detected ten times or more. The chain links TRBV15 to TRBJ2-3, with D perhaps TRBD2 (6 bases). This CDR3 has 14 amino acids. Germline values: CDR1 LNHNV, CDR2 YYDKDF (reference sequence). V dropped 5 bases and J dropped 1 base, with 10 bases sitting between them. The CDR3, as DNA: TGTGCCACCAGCGGGGGGTCGGGCACAGATACGCAGTATTTT. Protein sequence: CATSGGSGTDTQYF.

This chain connects TRBV5-1 to TRBJ2-7; tentatively, D is TRBD1 (5 bases). The V end was cut by 0 bases, the J end by 6 bases, with 16 bases between. CDR3 length: 15 amino acids. CDR1 SGHRS and CDR2 YFSETQ come from the germline V gene. The CDR3 region has the DNA TGCGCCAGCAGCTTGGGTTGGGGCCAGCTTTCCGAGCAGTACTTC. Translated, it gives CASSLGWGQLSEQYF. The full variable domain, rest sourced from reference TRBV5-1 and TRBJ2-7, is KAGVTQTPRYLIKTRGQQVTLSCSPISGHRSVSWYQQTPGQGLQFLFEYFSETQRNKGNFPGRFSGRQFSNSRSEMNVSTLELGDSALYLCASSLGWGQLSEQYFGPGTRLTVT.

This clonotype was seen many times. Just one base apart from a much larger clone, this may be a read error. The chain carries TRBV20-1 and TRBJ2-1; 10 bases are a match to TRBD2. Germline CDR1 reads DFQATT; CDR2 reads SNEGSKA (reference sequence). CDR3 length: 13 residues. CDR3 coding DNA: TGCAGTGCTTATGCTAGCGGGAGCAATGCGCAGTTCTTC. This translates into CSAYASGSNAQFF.

Sample share makes this clonotype medium-sized (0.01 to 0.1%). The rearrangement uses TRBV6-1 and TRBJ2-7; either TRBD1 or TRBD2 may supply D (6 bases each). This CDR3 has 13 amino acids. Trimming took 1 base from V and 6 from J, leaving 10 bases between them. The germline V gene encodes CDR1 MNHNS and CDR2 SASEGT. CDR3 in DNA: TGTGCCAGCAGTGAAGGAGGGGGGTTCGAGCAGTACTTC. Translation gives CASSEGGGFEQYF.

In this sample, this clonotype turned up once. The J gene is TRBJ1-4, the V gene TRBV10-3, with D perhaps TRBD1 (5 bases). This CDR3 comprises 14 residues. Germline V gives CDR1 ENHRY, CDR2 SYGVKD. V was clipped by 4 bases and J by 7 bases, with 13 bases between them. CDR3 DNA: TGTGCCATCAGTGGAGGGCAGGGCGGTGAAAAACTGTTTTTT. Its protein is CAISGGQGGEKLFF.